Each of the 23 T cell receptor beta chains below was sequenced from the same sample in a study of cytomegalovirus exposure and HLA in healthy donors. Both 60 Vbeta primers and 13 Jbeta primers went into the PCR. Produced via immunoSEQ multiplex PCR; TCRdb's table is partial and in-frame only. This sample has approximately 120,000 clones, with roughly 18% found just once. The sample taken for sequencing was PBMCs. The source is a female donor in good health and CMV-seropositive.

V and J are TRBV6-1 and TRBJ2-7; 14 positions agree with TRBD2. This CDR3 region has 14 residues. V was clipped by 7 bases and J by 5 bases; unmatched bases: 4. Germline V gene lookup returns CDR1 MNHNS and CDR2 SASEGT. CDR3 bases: TGTGCCAGCACCGAGACTAGCGGGGGGGACGAGCAGTACTTC. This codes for CASTETSGGDEQYF.

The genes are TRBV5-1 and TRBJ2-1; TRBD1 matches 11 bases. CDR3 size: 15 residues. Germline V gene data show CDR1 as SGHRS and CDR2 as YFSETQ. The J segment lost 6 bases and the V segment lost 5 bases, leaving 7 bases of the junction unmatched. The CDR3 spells CASRPGTGGFNEQFF. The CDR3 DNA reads TGCGCCAGCAGGCCCGGGACAGGGGGTTTCAATGAGCAGTTCTTC.

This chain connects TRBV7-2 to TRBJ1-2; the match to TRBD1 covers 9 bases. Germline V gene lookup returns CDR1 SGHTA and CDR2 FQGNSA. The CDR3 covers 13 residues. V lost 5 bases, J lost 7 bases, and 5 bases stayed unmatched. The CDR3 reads CASSNTGGLGYTF. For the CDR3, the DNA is TGTGCCAGCAGCAACACAGGGGGCCTTGGCTACACCTTC. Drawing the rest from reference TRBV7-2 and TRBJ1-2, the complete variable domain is GAGVSQSPSNKVTEKGKDVELRCDPISGHTALYWYRQSLGQGLEFLIYFQGNSAPDKSGLPSDRFSAERTGGSVSTLTIQRTQQEDSAVYLCASSNTGGLGYTFGSGTRLTVV.

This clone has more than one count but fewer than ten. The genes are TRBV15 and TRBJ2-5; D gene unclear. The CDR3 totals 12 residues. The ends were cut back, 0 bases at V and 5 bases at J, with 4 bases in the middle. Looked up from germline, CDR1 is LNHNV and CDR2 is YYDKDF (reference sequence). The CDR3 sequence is CATSRDTETQYF. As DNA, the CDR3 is TGTGCCACCAGCAGAGATACTGAGACCCAGTACTTC.

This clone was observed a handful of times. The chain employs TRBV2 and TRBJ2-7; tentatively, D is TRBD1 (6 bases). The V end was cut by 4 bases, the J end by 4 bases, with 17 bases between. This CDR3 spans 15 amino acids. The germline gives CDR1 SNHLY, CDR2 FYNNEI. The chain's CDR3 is CASSVLSQGRYEQYF. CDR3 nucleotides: TGTGCCAGCAGTGTGCTGTCCCAGGGGCGTTACGAGCAGTACTTC.

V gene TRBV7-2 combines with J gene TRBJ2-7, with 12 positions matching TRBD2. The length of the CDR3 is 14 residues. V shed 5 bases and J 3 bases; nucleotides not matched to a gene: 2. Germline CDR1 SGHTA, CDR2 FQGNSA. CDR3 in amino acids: CASSQGLAGYEQYF. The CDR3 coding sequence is TGTGCCAGCAGCCAGGGACTAGCGGGCTACGAGCAGTACTTC.

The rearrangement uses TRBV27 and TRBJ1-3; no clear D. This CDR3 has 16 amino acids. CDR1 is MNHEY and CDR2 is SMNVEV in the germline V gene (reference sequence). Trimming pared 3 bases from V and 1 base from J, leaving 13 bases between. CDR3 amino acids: CASSLLAGGSGNTIYF. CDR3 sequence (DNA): TGTGCCAGCAGTTTGCTGGCAGGTGGATCTGGAAACACCATATATTTT.

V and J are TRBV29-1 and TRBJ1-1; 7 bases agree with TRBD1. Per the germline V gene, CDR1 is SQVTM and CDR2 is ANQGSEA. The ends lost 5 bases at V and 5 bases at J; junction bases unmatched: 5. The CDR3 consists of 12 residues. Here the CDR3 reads CSVNRGGTEAFF. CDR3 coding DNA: TGCAGCGTTAACAGGGGTGGGACTGAAGCTTTCTTT.

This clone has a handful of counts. CDR3 region: CASSHRRVTGNQPQHF. CDR3 in DNA: TGTGCCAGCAGCCACCGGCGGGTTACCGGCAATCAGCCCCAGCATTTT. The chain carries TRBV5-6 and TRBJ1-5; D is unresolved. The CDR3 covers 16 residues. The germline CDR1 and CDR2 sequences are SGHDT and YYEEEE. The ends were cut back, 4 bases at V and 2 bases at J, with 16 bases in the middle.

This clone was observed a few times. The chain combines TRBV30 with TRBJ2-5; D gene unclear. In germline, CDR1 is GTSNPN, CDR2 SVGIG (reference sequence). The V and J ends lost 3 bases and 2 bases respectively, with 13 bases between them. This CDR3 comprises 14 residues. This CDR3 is CAWSSDWVQETQYF. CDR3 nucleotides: TGTGCCTGGAGCTCCGACTGGGTACAAGAGACCCAGTACTTC.

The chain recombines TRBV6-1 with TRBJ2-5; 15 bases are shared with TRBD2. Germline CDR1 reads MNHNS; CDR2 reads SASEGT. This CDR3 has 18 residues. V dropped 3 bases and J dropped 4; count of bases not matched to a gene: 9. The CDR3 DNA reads TGTGCCAGCAGTGATCGGACTAGCGGGGGGGCAGGTAGAGAGACCCAGTACTTC. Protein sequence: CASSDRTSGGAGRETQYF.

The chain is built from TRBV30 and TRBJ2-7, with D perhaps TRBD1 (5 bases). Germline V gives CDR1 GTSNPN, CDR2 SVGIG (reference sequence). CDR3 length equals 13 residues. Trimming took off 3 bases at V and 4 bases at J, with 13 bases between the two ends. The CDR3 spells CAWRGRGRYEQYF. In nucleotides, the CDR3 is TGTGCCTGGAGGGGGCGTGGAAGGTACGAGCAGTACTTC.

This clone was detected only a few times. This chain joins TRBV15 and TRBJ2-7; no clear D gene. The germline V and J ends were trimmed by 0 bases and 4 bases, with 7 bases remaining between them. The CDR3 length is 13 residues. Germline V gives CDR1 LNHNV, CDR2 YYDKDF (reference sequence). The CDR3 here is CATSREAWYEQYF. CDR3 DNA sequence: TGTGCCACCAGCAGAGAAGCTTGGTACGAGCAGTACTTC.

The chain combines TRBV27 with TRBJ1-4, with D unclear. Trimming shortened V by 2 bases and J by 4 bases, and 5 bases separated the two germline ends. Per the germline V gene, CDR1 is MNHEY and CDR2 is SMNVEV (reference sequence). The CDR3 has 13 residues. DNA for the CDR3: TGTGCCAGCAGTTTAGTAGTTAATGAAAAACTGTTTTTT. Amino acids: CASSLVVNEKLFF. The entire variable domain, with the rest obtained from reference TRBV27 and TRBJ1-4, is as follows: EAQVTQNPRYLITVTGKKLTVTCSQNMNHEYMSWYRQDPGLGLRQIYYSMNVEVTDKGDVPEGYKVSRKEKRNFPLILESPSPNQTSLYFCASSLVVNEKLFFGSGTQLSVL.

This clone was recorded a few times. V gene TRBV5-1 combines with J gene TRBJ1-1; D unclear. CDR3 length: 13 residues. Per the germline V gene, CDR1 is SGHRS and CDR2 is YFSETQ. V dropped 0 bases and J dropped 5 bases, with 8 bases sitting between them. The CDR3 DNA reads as TGCGCCAGCAGCTTGGATATCGGGACTGAAGCTTTCTTT. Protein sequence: CASSLDIGTEAFF.

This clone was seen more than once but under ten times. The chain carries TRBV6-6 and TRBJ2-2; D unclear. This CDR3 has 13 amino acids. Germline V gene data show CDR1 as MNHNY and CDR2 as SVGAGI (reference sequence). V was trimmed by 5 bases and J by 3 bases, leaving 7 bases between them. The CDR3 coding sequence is TGTGCCAGCAGTAAAACAGACACCGGGGAGCTGTTTTTT. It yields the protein CASSKTDTGELFF.

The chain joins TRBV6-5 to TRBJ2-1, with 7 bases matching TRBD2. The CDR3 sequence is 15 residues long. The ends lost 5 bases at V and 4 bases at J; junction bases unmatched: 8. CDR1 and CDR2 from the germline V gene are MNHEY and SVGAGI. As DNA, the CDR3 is TGTGCCAGCAGTCCCGGGGTAGCGGGTTACAATGAGCAGTTCTTC. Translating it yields CASSPGVAGYNEQFF.

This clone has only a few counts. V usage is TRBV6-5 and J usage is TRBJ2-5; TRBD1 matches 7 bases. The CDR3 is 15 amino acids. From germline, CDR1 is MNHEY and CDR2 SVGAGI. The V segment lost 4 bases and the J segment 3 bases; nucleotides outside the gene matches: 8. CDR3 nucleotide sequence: TGTGCCAGCAGTTCACTCTGGACAGGTGAAGAGACCCAGTACTTC. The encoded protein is CASSSLWTGEETQYF.

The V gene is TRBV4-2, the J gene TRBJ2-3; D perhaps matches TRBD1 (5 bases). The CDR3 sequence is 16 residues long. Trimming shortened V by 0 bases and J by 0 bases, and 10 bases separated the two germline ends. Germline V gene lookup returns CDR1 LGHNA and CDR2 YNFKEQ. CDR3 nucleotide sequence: TGTGCCAGCAGCCAAGAGCAGGGTTCAAGCACAGATACGCAGTATTTT. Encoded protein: CASSQEQGSSTDTQYF.

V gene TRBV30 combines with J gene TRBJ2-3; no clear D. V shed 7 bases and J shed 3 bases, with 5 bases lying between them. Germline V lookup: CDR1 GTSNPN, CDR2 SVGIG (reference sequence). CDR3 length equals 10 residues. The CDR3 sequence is CALLTDTQYF. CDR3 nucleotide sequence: TGTGCCTTACTGACAGATACGCAGTATTTT.

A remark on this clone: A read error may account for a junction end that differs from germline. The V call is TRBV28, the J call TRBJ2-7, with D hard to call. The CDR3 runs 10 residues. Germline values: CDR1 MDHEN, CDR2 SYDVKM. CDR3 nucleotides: TGTGCCAGCAGTTTATTTGTTCCTCACTTC. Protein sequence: CASSLFVPHF. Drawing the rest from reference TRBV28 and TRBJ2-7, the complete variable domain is DVKVTQSSRYLVKRTGEKVFLECVQDMDHENMFWYRQDPGLGLRLIYFSYDVKMKEKGDIPEGYSVSREKKERFSLILESASTNQTSMYLCASSLFVPHFGPGTRLTVT.

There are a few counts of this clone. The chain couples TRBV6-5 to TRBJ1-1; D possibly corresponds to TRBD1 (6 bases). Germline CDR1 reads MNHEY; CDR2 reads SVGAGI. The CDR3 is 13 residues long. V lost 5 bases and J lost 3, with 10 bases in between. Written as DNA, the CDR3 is TGTGCCAGCAGTACCCCAGGGGACACTGAAGCTTTCTTT. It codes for CASSTPGDTEAFF.

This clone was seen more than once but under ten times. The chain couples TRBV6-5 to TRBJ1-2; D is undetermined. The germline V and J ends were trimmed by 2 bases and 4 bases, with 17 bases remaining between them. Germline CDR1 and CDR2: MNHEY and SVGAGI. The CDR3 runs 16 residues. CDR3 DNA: TGTGCCAGCAGTTACCTTCAGGCCCCTGAGGGCTATGGCTACACCTTC. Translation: CASSYLQAPEGYGYTF.